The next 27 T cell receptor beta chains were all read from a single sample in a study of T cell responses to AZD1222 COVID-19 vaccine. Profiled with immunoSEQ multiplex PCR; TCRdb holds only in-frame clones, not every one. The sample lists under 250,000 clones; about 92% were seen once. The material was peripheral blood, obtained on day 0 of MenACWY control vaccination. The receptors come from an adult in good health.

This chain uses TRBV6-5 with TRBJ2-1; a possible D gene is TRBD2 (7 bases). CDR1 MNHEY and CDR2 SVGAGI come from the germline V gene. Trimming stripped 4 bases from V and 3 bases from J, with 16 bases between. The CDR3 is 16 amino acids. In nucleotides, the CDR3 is TGTGCCAGCAGTTTGGGGGGGCCCTCCTTCTACAATGAGCAGTTCTTC. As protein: CASSLGGPSFYNEQFF.

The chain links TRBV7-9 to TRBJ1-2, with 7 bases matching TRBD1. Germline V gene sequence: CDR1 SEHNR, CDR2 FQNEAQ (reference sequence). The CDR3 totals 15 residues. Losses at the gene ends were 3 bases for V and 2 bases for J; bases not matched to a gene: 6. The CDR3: CASSFGTVKNYGYTF. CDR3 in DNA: TGTGCCAGCAGCTTTGGGACAGTCAAAAACTATGGCTACACCTTC.

DNA for the CDR3: TGTGCCAGCAGCCGGGCGGAGACCCAGTACTTC. Its protein product is CASSRAETQYF. J is TRBJ2-5 and V is TRBV7-9; D uncertain. Per the germline V gene, CDR1 is SEHNR and CDR2 is FQNEAQ (reference sequence). Trimming removed 5 bases from V and 5 bases from J, with 6 bases in between. This CDR3 contains 11 residues. The complete variable domain, with remaining parts taken from reference TRBV7-9 and TRBJ2-5, reads DTGVSQNPRHKITKRGQNVTFRCDPISEHNRLYWYRQTLGQGPEFLTYFQNEAQLEKSRLLSDRFSAERPKGSFSTLEIQRTEQGDSAMYLCASSRAETQYFGPGTRLLVL.

CDR3 bases: TGTGCCAGTAGTGCAAACCGGGACAGCTTTAATGAAAAACTGTTTTTT. Its protein is CASSANRDSFNEKLFF. The chain links TRBV19 to TRBJ1-4; 7 bases line up with TRBD1. CDR1 is LNHDA and CDR2 is SQIVND in the germline V gene (reference sequence). With 5 bases clipped from V and 4 bases from J, the junction kept 10 bases outside the gene matches. CDR3 length: 16 residues.

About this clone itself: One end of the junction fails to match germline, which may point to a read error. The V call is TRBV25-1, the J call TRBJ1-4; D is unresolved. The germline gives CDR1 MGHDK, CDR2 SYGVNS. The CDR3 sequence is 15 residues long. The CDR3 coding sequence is TGTGCCAGCAGGGAATCCGGGAGCACTAATGAAAAACTGTTTTTT. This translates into CASRESGSTNEKLFF.

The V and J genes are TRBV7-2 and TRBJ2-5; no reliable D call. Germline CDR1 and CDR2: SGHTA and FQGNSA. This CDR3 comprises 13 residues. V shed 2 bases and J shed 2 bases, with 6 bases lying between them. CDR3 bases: TGTGCCAGCAGCTTACAGAGGCAAGAGACCCAGTACTTC. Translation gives CASSLQRQETQYF.

Written as DNA, the CDR3 is TGTGCCAGCAGCTATAGCGGGGGCCGTTACGAGCAGTACTTC. It is translated as CASSYSGGRYEQYF. The V gene is TRBV7-9, the J gene TRBJ2-7; 9 bases line up with TRBD2. In germline, CDR1 is SEHNR, CDR2 FQNEAQ (reference sequence). The CDR3 is made up of 14 amino acids. V lost 4 bases, J lost 4 bases, and 5 bases stayed unmatched.

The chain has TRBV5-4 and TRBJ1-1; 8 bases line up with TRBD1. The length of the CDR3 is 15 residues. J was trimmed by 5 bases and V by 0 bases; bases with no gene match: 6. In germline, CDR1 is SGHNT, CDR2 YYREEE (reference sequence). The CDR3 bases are TGTGCCAGCAGCTTGGTAGCCAGGGGGCGGACTGAAGCTTTCTTT. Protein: CASSLVARGRTEAFF.

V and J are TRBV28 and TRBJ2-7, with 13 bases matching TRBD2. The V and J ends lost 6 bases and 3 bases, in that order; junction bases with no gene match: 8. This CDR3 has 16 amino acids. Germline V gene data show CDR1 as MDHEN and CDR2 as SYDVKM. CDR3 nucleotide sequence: TGTGCCAGCAGGACTGGACTAGCGGGGGACTTCTACGAGCAGTACTTC. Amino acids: CASRTGLAGDFYEQYF.

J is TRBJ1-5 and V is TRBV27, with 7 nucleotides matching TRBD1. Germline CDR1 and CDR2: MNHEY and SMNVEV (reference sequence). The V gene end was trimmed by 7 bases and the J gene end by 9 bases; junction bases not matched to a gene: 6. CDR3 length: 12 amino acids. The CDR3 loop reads CASNTHRGPQHF. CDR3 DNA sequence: TGTGCCAGCAACACCCACAGGGGGCCCCAGCATTTT.

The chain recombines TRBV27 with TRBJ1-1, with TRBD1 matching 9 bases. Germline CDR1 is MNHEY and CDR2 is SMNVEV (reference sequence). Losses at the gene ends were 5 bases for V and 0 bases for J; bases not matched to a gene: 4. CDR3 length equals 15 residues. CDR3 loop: CASSPWDRVNTEAFF. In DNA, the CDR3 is TGTGCCAGCAGTCCGTGGGACAGGGTGAACACTGAAGCTTTCTTT.

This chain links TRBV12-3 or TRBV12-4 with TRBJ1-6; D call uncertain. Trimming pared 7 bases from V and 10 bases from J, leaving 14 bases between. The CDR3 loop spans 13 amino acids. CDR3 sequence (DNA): TGTGCCAGCAACCCCGGTGGGAACTCACCCCTCCACTTT. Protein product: CASNPGGNSPLHF.

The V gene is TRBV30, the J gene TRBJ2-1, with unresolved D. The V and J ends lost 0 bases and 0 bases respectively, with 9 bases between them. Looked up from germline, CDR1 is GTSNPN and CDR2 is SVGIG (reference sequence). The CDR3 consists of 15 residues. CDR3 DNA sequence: TGTGCCTGGAGTGTTACGGGTAACTCCTACAATGAGCAGTTCTTC. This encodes CAWSVTGNSYNEQFF.

This CDR3 reads CASSLVQGPGTEAFF. The CDR3 DNA sequence: TGTGCCAGCAGCTTAGTTCAGGGGCCGGGGACTGAAGCTTTCTTT. J is TRBJ1-1 and V is TRBV7-2; TRBD1 might be the D (6 bases). The CDR3 consists of 15 residues. Trimming removed 1 base from V and 5 bases from J, with 14 bases in between. CDR1 and CDR2 (germline): SGHTA, FQGNSA.

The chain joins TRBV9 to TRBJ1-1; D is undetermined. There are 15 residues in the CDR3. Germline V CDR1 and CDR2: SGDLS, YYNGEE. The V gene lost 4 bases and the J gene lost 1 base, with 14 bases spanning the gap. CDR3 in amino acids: CASSPTWLANTEAFF. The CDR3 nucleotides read TGTGCCAGCAGCCCAACCTGGCTCGCGAACACTGAAGCTTTCTTT.

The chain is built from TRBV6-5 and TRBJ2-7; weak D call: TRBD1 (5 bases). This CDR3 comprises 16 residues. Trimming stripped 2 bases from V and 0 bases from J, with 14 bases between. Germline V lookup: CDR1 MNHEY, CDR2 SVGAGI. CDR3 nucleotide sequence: TGTGCCAGCAGTTACCGCCAAGGGGCCCTCTCCTACGAGCAGTACTTC. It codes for CASSYRQGALSYEQYF.

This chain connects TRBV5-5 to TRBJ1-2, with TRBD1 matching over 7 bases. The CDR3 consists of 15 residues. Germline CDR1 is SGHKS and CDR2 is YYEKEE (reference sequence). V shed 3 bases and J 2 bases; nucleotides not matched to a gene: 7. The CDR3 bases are TGTGCCAGCAGCTGGGGCACAGGGGCCAACTATGGCTACACCTTC. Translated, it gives CASSWGTGANYGYTF.

Written as DNA, the CDR3 is TGCAGTGCTAGTGGGACAGGGGAAAGGGAAGCTTTCTTT. This codes for CSASGTGEREAFF. The chain couples TRBV20-1 to TRBJ1-1, with 10 nucleotides matching TRBD1. The CDR3 is 13 amino acids. Germline trimming cut 3 bases from V and 8 bases from J; bases unmatched to any gene: 6. CDR1 is DFQATT, CDR2 SNEGSKA, per germline (reference sequence).

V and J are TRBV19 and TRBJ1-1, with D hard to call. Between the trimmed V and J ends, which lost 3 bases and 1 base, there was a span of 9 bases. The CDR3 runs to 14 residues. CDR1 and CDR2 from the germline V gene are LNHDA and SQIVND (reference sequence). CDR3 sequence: CASSIRYENTEAFF. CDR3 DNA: TGTGCCAGTAGTATCAGATACGAGAACACTGAAGCTTTCTTT.

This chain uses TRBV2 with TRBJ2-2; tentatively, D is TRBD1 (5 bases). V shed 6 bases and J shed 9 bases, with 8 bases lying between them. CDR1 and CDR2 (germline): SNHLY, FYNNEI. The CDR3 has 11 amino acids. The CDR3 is CASRQGWELFF. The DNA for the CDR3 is TGTGCCAGCAGGCAGGGTTGGGAGCTGTTTTTT.

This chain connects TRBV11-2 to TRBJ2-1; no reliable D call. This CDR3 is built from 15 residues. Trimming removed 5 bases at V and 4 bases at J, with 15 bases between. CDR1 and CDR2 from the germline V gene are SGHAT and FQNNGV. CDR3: CASSPIFWGYNEQFF. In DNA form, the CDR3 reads TGTGCCAGCAGCCCTATTTTCTGGGGTTACAATGAGCAGTTCTTC.

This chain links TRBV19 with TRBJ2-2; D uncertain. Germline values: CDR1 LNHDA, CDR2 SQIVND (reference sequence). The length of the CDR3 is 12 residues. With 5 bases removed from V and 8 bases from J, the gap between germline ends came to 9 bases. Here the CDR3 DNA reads TGTGCCAGTAGTTCCTCGGCTGGGGAGCTGTTTTTT. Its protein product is CASSSSAGELFF. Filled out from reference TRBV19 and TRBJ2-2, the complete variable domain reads DGGITQSPKYLFRKEGQNVTLSCEQNLNHDAMYWYRQDPGQGLRLIYYSQIVNDFQKGDIAEGYSVSREKKESFPLTVTSAQKNPTAFYLCASSSSAGELFFGEGSRLTVL.

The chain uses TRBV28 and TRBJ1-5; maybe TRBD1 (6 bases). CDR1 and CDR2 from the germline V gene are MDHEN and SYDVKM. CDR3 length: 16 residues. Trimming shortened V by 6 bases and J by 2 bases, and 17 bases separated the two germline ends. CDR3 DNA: TGTGCCAGCAGCACGGGACAAAGTCATGGCAATCAGCCCCAGCATTTT. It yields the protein CASSTGQSHGNQPQHF.

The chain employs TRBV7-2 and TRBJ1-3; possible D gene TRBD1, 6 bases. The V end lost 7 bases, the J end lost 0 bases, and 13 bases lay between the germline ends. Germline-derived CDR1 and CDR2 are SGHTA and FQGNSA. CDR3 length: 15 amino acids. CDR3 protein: CASTGVIGSGNTIYF. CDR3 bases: TGTGCCAGCACAGGGGTTATCGGCTCTGGAAACACCATATATTTT.

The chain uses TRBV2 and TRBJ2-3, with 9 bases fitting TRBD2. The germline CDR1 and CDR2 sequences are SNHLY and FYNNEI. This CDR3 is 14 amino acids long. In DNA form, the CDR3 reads TGTGCGGGCTCTAGCGGGGAAGACACAGATACGCAGTATTTT. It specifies CAGSSGEDTDTQYF.

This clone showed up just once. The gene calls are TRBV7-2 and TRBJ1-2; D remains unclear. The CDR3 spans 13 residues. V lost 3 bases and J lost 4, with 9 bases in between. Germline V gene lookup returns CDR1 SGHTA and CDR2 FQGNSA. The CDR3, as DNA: TGTGCCAGCAGCTTTGGGCCCACCTATGGCTACACCTTC. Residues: CASSFGPTYGYTF.

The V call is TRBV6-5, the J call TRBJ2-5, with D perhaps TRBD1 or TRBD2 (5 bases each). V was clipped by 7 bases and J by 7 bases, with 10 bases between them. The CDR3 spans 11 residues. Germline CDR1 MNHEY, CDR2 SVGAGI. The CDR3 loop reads CASTRDRTQYF. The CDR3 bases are TGTGCCAGCACTAGGGACCGGACCCAGTACTTC.